The 8 T cell receptor beta chains below come from one sample, sequenced in a study of blood T cells in healthy people across ages. A J-beta primer mix and a sample-barcoded 5' primer were used in a second PCR of roughly 7 to 12 cycles. TCRdb re-called the 5' RACE reads through MiXCR, storing one row per CDR3 protein. The sample lists nearly 800,000 distinct CDR3 sequences, more than 50% occurring once. The source material was blood. These receptors were obtained from a man aged 40-50 years in good health.

This sequence joins TRBV6-5 and TRBJ1-5; D unresolved. V was trimmed by 6 bases and J by 7 bases, leaving 16 bases between them. CDR1 and CDR2 (germline): MNHEY, SVGAGI. The CDR3 extends over 14 amino acids. The CDR3 here is CASRVDGPGQPQHF. Here the CDR3 DNA reads TGTGCCAGCAGGGTAGACGGCCCCGGCCAGCCCCAGCATTTT.

This chain uses TRBV20-1 with TRBJ2-3, with D possibly TRBD2 on 6 matching bases. The CDR3 is made up of 17 amino acids. The V end was cut by 6 bases, the J end by 2 bases, with 24 bases between. From germline, CDR1 is DFQATT and CDR2 SNEGSKA (reference sequence). The DNA of the CDR3 is TGCAGTGCCCCCCTTAGGGGTAGCGGTCATTTCACAGATACGCAGTATTTT. As protein: CSAPLRGSGHFTDTQYF.

V usage is TRBV20-1 and J usage is TRBJ2-5, with 10 bases matching TRBD2. The V segment lost 2 bases and the J segment 4 bases; nucleotides outside the gene matches: 4. The CDR3 has 14 residues. Germline CDR1 is DFQATT and CDR2 is SNEGSKA (reference sequence). CDR3 bases: TGCAGTGCTAGACTAGCGGGAGCTGCAGAGACCCAGTACTTC. This codes for CSARLAGAAETQYF.

This sequence joins TRBV9 and TRBJ2-1; 9 bases map to TRBD2. The CDR3 sequence is 17 residues long. V lost 0 bases and J lost 5; bases outside the gene matches: 9. The germline V gene has CDR1 SGDLS and CDR2 YYNGEE. The chain's CDR3 is CASSVALGVAGDNEQFF. The CDR3 bases are TGTGCCAGCAGCGTAGCTCTCGGGGTAGCGGGGGACAATGAGCAGTTCTTC.

This clonotype appeared a few times. The V call is TRBV7-2, the J call TRBJ2-5, with D perhaps matching TRBD1 or TRBD2 (6 bases each). Per the germline V gene, CDR1 is SGHTA and CDR2 is FQGNSA. Trimming removed 5 bases at V and 4 bases at J, with 14 bases between. The CDR3 consists of 14 residues. The CDR3 here is CASSGRGVVETQYF. CDR3 coding DNA: TGTGCCAGCAGCGGTAGGGGGGTAGTAGAGACCCAGTACTTC.

This chain joins TRBV6-1 and TRBJ2-7; D unclear. This CDR3 has 14 residues. V lost 3 bases, J lost 5 bases, and 14 bases lay in between. CDR1 is MNHNS, CDR2 SASEGT, per germline. The CDR3 spells CASSETDPKNEQYF. CDR3 nucleotide sequence: TGTGCCAGCAGTGAGACGGACCCAAAGAACGAGCAGTACTTC.

The chain couples TRBV3-1 to TRBJ1-2; D possibly corresponds to TRBD1 (6 bases). V was cut by 2 bases and J by 6 bases, with 10 bases left in between. Germline V lookup: CDR1 LGHDT, CDR2 YNNKEL (reference sequence). The CDR3 loop spans 13 amino acids. DNA for the CDR3: TGTGCCAGCAGCCAACCTCAGGGGAATGGCTACACCTTC. Translation gives CASSQPQGNGYTF.

The V gene is TRBV12-3 or TRBV12-4, the J gene TRBJ2-1; D may be TRBD1 or TRBD2 (5 bases each). V shed 6 bases and J shed 5 bases, with 20 bases lying between them. The length of the CDR3 is 16 residues. The CDR3 here is CASRQQVASLNNEQFF. Written as DNA, the CDR3 is TGTGCCAGCAGGCAACAGGTCGCTAGCCTGAACAATGAGCAGTTCTTC.